Below, 10 T cell receptor beta chains from the same sample are listed, as sequenced in a study of response to subunit inactivated influenza vaccine. A single record per CDR3 protein comes from TCRdb applying MiXCR to the RT-PCR reads. Found here are 560,000 or so distinct CDR3 sequences, under 9% of them singletons; the top ten hold approximately 12%. Sequences were derived from PBMCs from blood, sampled roughly 24 months after vaccination. The receptors originated from a man between 50 and 70 years old who received an inactivated influenza vaccine.

This clonotype turned up a few times. The V call is TRBV27, the J call TRBJ2-7; the match to TRBD1 covers 9 bases. In germline, CDR1 is MNHEY, CDR2 SMNVEV (reference sequence). V dropped 8 bases and J dropped 1; count of bases not matched to a gene: 18. The CDR3 loop spans 18 amino acids. The CDR3: CASRRTGALDPLSYEQYF. The CDR3 DNA follows: TGTGCCAGCCGGAGGACAGGGGCCCTTGATCCCCTTTCCTACGAGCAGTACTTC.

Many counts were recorded for this clonotype. The chain links TRBV5-6 to TRBJ1-2; 11 bases line up with TRBD1. CDR3 length: 13 residues. CDR1 and CDR2 from the germline V gene are SGHDT and YYEEEE. V was clipped by 5 bases and J by 8 bases; unmatched bases: 5. As DNA, the CDR3 is TGTGCCAGCAGAAGAGGGACAGGGGGAGGCTACACCTTC. As protein: CASRRGTGGGYTF.

This chain links TRBV12-3 or TRBV12-4 with TRBJ2-5, with TRBD1 matching over 8 bases. Trimming cost V 2 bases and J 7 bases; bases outside gene matches: 6. CDR3 length equals 14 residues. The CDR3 nucleotides read TGTGCCAGCAGTTTATCAGGGGGCGCGGGGACCCAGTACTTC. Protein sequence: CASSLSGGAGTQYF.

This chain uses TRBV27 with TRBJ1-2; 8 nucleotides align to TRBD1. This CDR3 contains 16 residues. Germline CDR1 and CDR2: MNHEY and SMNVEV (reference sequence). With 3 bases clipped from V and 2 bases from J, the junction kept 8 bases outside the gene matches. The CDR3 region has the DNA TGTGCCAGCAGTTTCTACGGACAGGGCGGAAACTATGGCTACACCTTC. It codes for CASSFYGQGGNYGYTF.

At least ten counts were recorded for this clonotype. V gene TRBV4-3 combines with J gene TRBJ1-1, with D maybe TRBD1 (5 bases). V was trimmed by 0 bases and J by 7 bases, leaving 15 bases between them. The CDR3 contains 15 residues. Germline V CDR1 and CDR2: LGHNA, YSLEER. The CDR3 DNA follows: TGCGCCAGCAGCCAAGATAAGAATGCAGGGATTGAAGCTTTCTTT. Its protein product is CASSQDKNAGIEAFF.

This clonotype was found a few times. This sequence joins TRBV4-1 and TRBJ2-7; perhaps D is TRBD1 or TRBD2 (5 bases each). Germline CDR1 is MGHRA and CDR2 is YSYEKL. The CDR3 has 14 residues. Trimming stripped 0 bases from V and 5 bases from J, with 11 bases between. DNA of the CDR3: TGCGCCAGCAGCCAAGAGCCCGGGACGGACGAGCAGTACTTC. Translated, it gives CASSQEPGTDEQYF.

This clonotype was found many times. The V call is TRBV5-1, the J call TRBJ1-5, with 10 nucleotides matching TRBD1. This CDR3 contains 15 residues. CDR1 is SGHRS and CDR2 is YFSETQ in the germline V gene. The J segment lost 2 bases and the V segment lost 4 bases, leaving 3 bases of the junction unmatched. Here the CDR3 DNA reads TGCGCCAGCAGCATCGGGACAGGGGGCAATCAGCCCCAGCATTTT. Translated, it gives CASSIGTGGNQPQHF.

This sequence joins TRBV11-2 and TRBJ1-2; D call uncertain. The CDR3 length is 15 residues. Trimming cost V 0 bases and J 8 bases, with 16 bases left between them. CDR1 SGHAT and CDR2 FQNNGV come from the germline V gene. CDR3 nucleotides: TGTGCCAGCAGCTTAGATACCCCCTACCGCCCGGGCTACACCTTC. Translating it yields CASSLDTPYRPGYTF.

The sample holds a few counts of this clonotype. CDR3 nucleotides: TGCGCCAGCAGCCAAGAGGATAGCAATCAGCCCCAGCATTTT. Residues: CASSQEDSNQPQHF. This chain connects TRBV4-1 to TRBJ1-5; D gene uncertain. Trimming shortened V by 0 bases and J by 0 bases, and 3 bases separated the two germline ends. Germline CDR1 reads MGHRA; CDR2 reads YSYEKL. The CDR3 extends over 14 amino acids.

The chain employs TRBV5-5 and TRBJ1-1; no firm D call. The CDR3 is made up of 14 amino acids. Germline V gives CDR1 SGHKS, CDR2 YYEKEE (reference sequence). V lost 0 bases, J lost 2 bases, and 8 bases lay in between. The CDR3 DNA reads TGTGCCAGCAGCTTGGCTTTGAAAAACACTGAAGCTTTCTTT. It translates to CASSLALKNTEAFF.